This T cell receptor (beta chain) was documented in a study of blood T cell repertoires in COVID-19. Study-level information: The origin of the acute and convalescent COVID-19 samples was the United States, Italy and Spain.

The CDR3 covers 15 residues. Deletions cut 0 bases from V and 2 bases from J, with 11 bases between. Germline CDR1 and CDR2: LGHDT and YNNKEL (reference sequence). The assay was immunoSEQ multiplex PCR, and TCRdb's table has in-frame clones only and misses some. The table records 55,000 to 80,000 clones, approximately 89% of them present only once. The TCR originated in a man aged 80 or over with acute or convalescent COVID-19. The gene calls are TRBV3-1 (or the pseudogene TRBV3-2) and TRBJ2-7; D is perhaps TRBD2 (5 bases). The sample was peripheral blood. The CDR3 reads CASSQDWTATYEQYF. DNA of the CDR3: TGTGCCAGCAGCCAAGATTGGACTGCAACCTACGAGCAGTACTTC.